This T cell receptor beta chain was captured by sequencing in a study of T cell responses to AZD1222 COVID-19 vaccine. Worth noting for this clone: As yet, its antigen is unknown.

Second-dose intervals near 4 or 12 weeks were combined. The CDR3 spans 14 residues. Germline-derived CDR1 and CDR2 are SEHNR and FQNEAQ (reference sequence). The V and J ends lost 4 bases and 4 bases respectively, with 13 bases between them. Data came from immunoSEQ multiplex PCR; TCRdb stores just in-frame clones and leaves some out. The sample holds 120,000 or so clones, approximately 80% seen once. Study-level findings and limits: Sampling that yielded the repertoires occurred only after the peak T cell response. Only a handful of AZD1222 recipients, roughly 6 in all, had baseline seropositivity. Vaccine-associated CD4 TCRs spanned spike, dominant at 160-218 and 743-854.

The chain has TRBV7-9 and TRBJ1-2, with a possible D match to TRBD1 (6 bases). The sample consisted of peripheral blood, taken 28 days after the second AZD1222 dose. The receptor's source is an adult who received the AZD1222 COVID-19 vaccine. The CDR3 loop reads CASSSGQNFYGYTF. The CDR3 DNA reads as TGTGCCAGCAGCTCGGGACAAAACTTCTATGGCTACACCTTC.